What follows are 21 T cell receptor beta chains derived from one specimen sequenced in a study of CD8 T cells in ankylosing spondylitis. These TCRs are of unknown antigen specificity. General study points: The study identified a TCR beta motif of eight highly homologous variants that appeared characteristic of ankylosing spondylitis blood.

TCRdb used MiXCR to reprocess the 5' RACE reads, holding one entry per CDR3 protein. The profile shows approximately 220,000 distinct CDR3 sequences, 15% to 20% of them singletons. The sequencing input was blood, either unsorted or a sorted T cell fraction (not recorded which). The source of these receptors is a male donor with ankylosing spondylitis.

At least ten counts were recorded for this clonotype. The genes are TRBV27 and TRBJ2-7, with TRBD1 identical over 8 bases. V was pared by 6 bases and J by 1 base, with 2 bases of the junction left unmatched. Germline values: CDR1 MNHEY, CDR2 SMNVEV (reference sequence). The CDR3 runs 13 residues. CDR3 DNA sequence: TGTGCCAGCAGCCGGACAGGGTCCTACGAGCAGTACTTC. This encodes CASSRTGSYEQYF.

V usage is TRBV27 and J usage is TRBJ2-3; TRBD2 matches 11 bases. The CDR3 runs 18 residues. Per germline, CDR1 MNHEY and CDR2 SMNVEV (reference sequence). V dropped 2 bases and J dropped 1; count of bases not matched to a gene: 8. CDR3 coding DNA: TGTGCCAGCAGTTTACTAGCGGGAGGTTCGTACGGCACAGATACGCAGTATTTT. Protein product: CASSLLAGGSYGTDTQYF.

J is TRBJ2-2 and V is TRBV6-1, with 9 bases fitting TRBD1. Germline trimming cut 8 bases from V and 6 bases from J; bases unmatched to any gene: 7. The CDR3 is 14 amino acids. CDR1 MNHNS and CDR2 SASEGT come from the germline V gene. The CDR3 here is CASSGTGFPGELFF. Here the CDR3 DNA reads TGTGCCAGCTCAGGGACAGGGTTCCCCGGGGAGCTGTTTTTT.

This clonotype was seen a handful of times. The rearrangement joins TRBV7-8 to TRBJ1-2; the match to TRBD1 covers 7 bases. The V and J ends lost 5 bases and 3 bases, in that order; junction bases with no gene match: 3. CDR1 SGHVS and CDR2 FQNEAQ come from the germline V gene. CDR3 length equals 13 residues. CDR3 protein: CASSQGDDYGYTF. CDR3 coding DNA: TGTGCCAGCAGCCAGGGGGACGACTATGGCTACACCTTC.

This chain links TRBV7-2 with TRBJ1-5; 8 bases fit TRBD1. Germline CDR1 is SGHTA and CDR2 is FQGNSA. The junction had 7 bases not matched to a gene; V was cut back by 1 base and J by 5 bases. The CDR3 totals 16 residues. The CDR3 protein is CASSLDTGQDYQPQHF. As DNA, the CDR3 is TGTGCCAGCAGCTTAGATACGGGACAGGACTATCAGCCCCAGCATTTT.

CDR3 coding DNA: TGCGCCAGCAGCTACTACAGCCCCGGGGAGCTGTTTTTT. It translates to CASSYYSPGELFF. The chain carries TRBV5-1 and TRBJ2-2; D is unclear. The CDR3 sequence is 13 residues long. The V end lost 3 bases, the J end lost 6 bases, and 9 bases lay between the germline ends. In germline, CDR1 is SGHRS, CDR2 YFSETQ.

The CDR3 DNA is TGTGCCAGCAGTTCCCTAGATACGGAGCGGGAGACCCAGTACTTC. Amino acids: CASSSLDTERETQYF. This chain joins TRBV28 and TRBJ2-5, with a possible D match to TRBD2 (5 bases). CDR1 and CDR2 (germline): MDHEN, SYDVKM. This CDR3 region has 15 residues. The V and J ends lost 4 bases and 5 bases respectively, with 17 bases between them.

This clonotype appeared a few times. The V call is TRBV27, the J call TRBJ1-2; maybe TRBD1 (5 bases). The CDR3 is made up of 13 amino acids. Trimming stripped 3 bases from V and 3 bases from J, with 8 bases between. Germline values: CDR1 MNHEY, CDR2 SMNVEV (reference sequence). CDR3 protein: CASSLGGYYGYTF. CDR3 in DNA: TGTGCCAGCAGTTTGGGGGGATACTATGGCTACACCTTC.

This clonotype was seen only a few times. The CDR3 coding sequence is TGCGCCAGCAGCCAGTCAACGCGGGAGGCAACCGGGGAGCTGTTTTTT. Its translation: CASSQSTREATGELFF. The genes are TRBV4-3 and TRBJ2-2, with 8 nucleotides matching TRBD2. Germline loops: CDR1 LGHNA, CDR2 YSLEER. The CDR3 has 16 residues. With V trimmed by 3 bases and J by 5 bases, 8 bases remained unmatched.

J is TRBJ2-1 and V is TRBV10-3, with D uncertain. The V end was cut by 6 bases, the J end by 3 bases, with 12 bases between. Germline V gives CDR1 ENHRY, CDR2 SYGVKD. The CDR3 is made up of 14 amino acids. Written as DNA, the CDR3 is TGTGCCATCAGGGACGGGCCCCTCTACAATGAGCAGTTCTTC. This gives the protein CAIRDGPLYNEQFF.

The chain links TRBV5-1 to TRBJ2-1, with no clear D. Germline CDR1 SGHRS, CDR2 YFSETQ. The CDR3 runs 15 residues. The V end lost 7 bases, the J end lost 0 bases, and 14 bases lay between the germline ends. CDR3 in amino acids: CASHPTPSSYNEQFF. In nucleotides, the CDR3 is TGCGCCAGCCATCCTACCCCCAGCTCCTACAATGAGCAGTTCTTC. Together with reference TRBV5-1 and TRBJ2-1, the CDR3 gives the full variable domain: KAGVTQTPRYLIKTRGQQVTLSCSPISGHRSVSWYQQTPGQGLQFLFEYFSETQRNKGNFPGRFSGRQFSNSRSEMNVSTLELGDSALYLCASHPTPSSYNEQFFGPGTRLTVL.

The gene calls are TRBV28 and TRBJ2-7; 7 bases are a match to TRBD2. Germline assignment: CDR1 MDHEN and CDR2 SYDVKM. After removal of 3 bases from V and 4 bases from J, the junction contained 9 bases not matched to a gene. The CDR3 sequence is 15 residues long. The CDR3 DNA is TGTGCCAGCAGTTTTACCCGGGACTACTCGTACGAGCAGTACTTC. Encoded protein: CASSFTRDYSYEQYF.

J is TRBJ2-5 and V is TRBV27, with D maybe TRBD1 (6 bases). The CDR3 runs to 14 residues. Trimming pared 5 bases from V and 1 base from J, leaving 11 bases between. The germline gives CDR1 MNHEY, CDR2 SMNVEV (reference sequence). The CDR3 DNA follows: TGTGCCAGCAGTGAACGACAGGCCCAAGAGACCCAGTACTTC. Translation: CASSERQAQETQYF.

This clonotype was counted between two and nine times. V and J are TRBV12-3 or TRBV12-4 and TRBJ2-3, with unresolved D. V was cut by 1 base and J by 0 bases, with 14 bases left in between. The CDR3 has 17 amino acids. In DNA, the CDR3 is TGTGCCAGCAGTTTAGGTGGGCTTAAATCTAGCACAGATACGCAGTATTTT. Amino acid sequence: CASSLGGLKSSTDTQYF.

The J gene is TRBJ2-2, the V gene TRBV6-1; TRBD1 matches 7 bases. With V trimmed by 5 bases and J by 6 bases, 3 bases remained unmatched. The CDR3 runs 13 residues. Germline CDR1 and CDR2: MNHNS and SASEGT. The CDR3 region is CASSTTGAGELFF. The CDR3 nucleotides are TGTGCCAGCAGTACCACAGGGGCCGGGGAGCTGTTTTTT.

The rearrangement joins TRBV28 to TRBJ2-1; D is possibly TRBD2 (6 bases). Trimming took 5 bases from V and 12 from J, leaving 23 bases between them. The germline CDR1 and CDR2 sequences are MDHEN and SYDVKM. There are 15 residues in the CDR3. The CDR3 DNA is TGTGCCAGCAGTACTTCAGCGGGTTGGTACTTGGGGCAGTTCTTC. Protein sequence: CASSTSAGWYLGQFF.

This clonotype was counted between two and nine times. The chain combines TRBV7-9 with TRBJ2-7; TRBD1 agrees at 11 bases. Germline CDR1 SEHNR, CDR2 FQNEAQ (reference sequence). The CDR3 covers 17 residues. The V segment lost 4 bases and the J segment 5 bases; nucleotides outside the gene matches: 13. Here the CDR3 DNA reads TGTGCCAGCAGCTACACGCTGGGACAGGGGGAAAAGGACGAGCAGTACTTC. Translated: CASSYTLGQGEKDEQYF.

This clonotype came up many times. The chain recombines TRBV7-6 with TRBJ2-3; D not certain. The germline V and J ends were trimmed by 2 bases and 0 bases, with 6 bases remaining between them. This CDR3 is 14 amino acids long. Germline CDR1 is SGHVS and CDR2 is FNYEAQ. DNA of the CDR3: TGTGCCAGCAGCTTATTGGGAAGCACAGATACGCAGTATTTT. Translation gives CASSLLGSTDTQYF.

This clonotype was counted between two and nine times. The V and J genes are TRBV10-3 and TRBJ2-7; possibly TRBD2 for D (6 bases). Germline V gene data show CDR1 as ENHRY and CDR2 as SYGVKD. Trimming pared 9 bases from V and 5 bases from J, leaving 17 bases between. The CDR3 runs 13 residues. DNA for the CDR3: TGTGCCATGGGGGGTGAATCTTCCGACGAGCAGTACTTC. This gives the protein CAMGGESSDEQYF.

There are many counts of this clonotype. CDR3 in amino acids: CASSLPGVETQYF. CDR3 nucleotides: TGTGCCAGCAGTCTTCCCGGAGTGGAGACCCAGTACTTC. The chain recombines TRBV12-3 or TRBV12-4 with TRBJ2-5; no clear D gene. CDR3 length: 13 amino acids. Trimming shortened V by 5 bases and J by 5 bases, and 12 bases separated the two germline ends.

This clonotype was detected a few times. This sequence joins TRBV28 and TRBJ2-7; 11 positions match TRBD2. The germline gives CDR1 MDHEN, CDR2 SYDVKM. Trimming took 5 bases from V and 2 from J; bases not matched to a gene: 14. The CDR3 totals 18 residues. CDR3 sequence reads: CASSPRASGRTGAYEQYF. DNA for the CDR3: TGTGCCAGCAGTCCTCGGGCTAGCGGGAGGACCGGGGCCTACGAGCAGTACTTC. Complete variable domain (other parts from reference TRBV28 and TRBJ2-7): DVKVTQSSRYLVKRTGEKVFLECVQDMDHENMFWYRQDPGLGLRLIYFSYDVKMKEKGDIPEGYSVSREKKERFSLILESASTNQTSMYLCASSPRASGRTGAYEQYFGPGTRLTVT.